These 2 T cell receptor beta chains originate from one sample sequenced in a study of blood T cell repertoires in COVID-19. Profiling relied on immunoSEQ multiplex PCR, and the TCRdb table lists in-frame clones only, not all of them. The sample lists about 55,000 clones; around nine tenths were seen once. Sequencing was done on a sample of peripheral blood. The source is a human donor with active COVID-19. The donor label of this sample is uncertain.

This chain uses TRBV7-2 with TRBJ1-5; TRBD1 agrees at 9 bases. Germline loops: CDR1 SGHTA, CDR2 FQGNSA. The V gene end was trimmed by 3 bases and the J gene end by 6 bases; junction bases not matched to a gene: 6. The CDR3 consists of 15 residues. The CDR3 DNA reads TGTGCCAGCAGCTTGGGACAGGGCTCTAGTCAGCCCCAGCATTTT. Translating it yields CASSLGQGSSQPQHF.

The chain uses TRBV20-1 and TRBJ2-1; tentative D call: TRBD1 (6 bases). Germline lookup yields CDR1 DFQATT and CDR2 SNEGSKA (reference sequence). Deletions cut 6 bases from V and 10 bases from J, with 13 bases between. The CDR3 is 11 residues long. The CDR3 DNA follows: TGCAGTGCCACAACAGGGTTCGAGCAGTTCTTC. As protein: CSATTGFEQFF.